The 24 T cell receptor beta chains below were found in one sample sequenced in a study of Ad26.COV2.S vaccination and SARS-CoV-2 variants. Using immunoSEQ multiplex PCR, the repertoire was profiled, and TCRdb retains in-frame clones only, with some absent. Altogether under 550,000 clones are present, 90% being singletons, with the ten largest covering approximately 12%. The treatment was: around 19 received Ad26.COV2.S at low or high dose, single or two shots; 5 received placebo; per-sample allocation not given. Sample collection was performed on day 63 after the first vaccine or placebo injection. This specimen consisted of peripheral blood, obtained in a trial of Ad26.COV2.S vaccine versus placebo. These receptors were obtained from a person between 18 and 59 years old who received the Ad26.COV2.S COVID-19 vaccine or a placebo.

The chain has TRBV3-1 (or the pseudogene TRBV3-2) and TRBJ2-3, with 16 bases that match TRBD2. V lost 1 base, J lost 3 bases, and 10 bases stayed unmatched. The CDR3 has 20 amino acids. Germline loops: CDR1 LGHDT, CDR2 YNNKEL (reference sequence). The CDR3 sequence is CASSQGGGLAGGPMTDTQYF. The CDR3 DNA reads TGTGCCAGCAGCCAAGGGGGGGGACTAGCGGGAGGGCCAATGACAGATACGCAGTATTTT.

The chain recombines TRBV7-6 with TRBJ2-1; D gene ambiguous. The CDR3 has 14 amino acids. V was pared by 0 bases and J by 3 bases, with 6 bases between. Germline V gives CDR1 SGHVS, CDR2 FNYEAQ. For the CDR3, the DNA is TGTGCCAGCAGCTTAGCGCAAATCTACAATGAGCAGTTCTTC. Translated, it gives CASSLAQIYNEQFF.

This chain links TRBV7-2 with TRBJ2-2; D is perhaps TRBD2 (6 bases). Trimming stripped 6 bases from V and 6 bases from J, with 14 bases between. The CDR3 consists of 14 residues. Germline values: CDR1 SGHTA, CDR2 FQGNSA. CDR3 in amino acids: CASRQFGGAGELFF. CDR3 nucleotide sequence: TGTGCCAGCAGGCAGTTCGGGGGAGCCGGGGAGCTGTTTTTT.

This chain links TRBV30 with TRBJ2-5; unclear D gene. V was clipped by 4 bases and J by 2 bases, with 11 bases between them. There are 13 residues in the CDR3. Germline CDR1 GTSNPN, CDR2 SVGIG (reference sequence). The CDR3 region is CAWTTWYQETQYF. The CDR3, as DNA: TGTGCCTGGACCACATGGTATCAAGAGACCCAGTACTTC.

The chain links TRBV7-2 to TRBJ2-3; D not resolved. The CDR3 has 12 residues. Trimming left V 2 bases short and J 6 bases short, with 6 bases between. Germline V lookup: CDR1 SGHTA, CDR2 FQGNSA. CDR3 coding DNA: TGTGCCAGCAGCTTATCAGTGGATACGCAGTATTTT. Translating gives CASSLSVDTQYF.

The V and J genes are TRBV7-9 and TRBJ2-1; D call uncertain. Germline CDR1 reads SEHNR; CDR2 reads FQNEAQ (reference sequence). The V end lost 7 bases, the J end lost 8 bases, and 15 bases lay between the germline ends. The CDR3 extends over 13 amino acids. CDR3 DNA sequence: TGTGCCAGCATCATACTCACCCACGATGAGCAGTTCTTC. Translated, it gives CASIILTHDEQFF.

The chain uses TRBV6-2 or TRBV6-3 and TRBJ2-2; perhaps D is TRBD1 or TRBD2 (5 bases each). CDR3 length: 16 amino acids. The ends were cut back, 0 bases at V and 4 bases at J, with 12 bases in the middle. The germline CDR1 and CDR2 sequences are MNHEY and SVGEGT. This chain's CDR3 is CASSYSVERGTGELFF. As DNA, the CDR3 is TGTGCCAGCAGTTACTCGGTGGAGAGGGGCACCGGGGAGCTGTTTTTT.

This chain connects TRBV6-6 to TRBJ1-1; D is unresolved. The CDR3 totals 13 residues. The germline gives CDR1 MNHNY, CDR2 SVGAGI (reference sequence). V was pared by 0 bases and J by 1 base, with 3 bases between. CDR3 nucleotide sequence: TGTGCCAGCAGTTACTCAGAGAACACTGAAGCTTTCTTT. Its translation is CASSYSENTEAFF.

The rearrangement uses TRBV29-1 and TRBJ2-6; 8 bases align to TRBD1. Germline V gene lookup returns CDR1 SQVTM and CDR2 ANQGSEA. The J segment lost 2 bases and the V segment lost 4 bases, leaving 1 base of the junction unmatched. There are 14 residues in the CDR3. This CDR3 is CSVGTGPGANVLTF. The CDR3 DNA follows: TGCAGCGTTGGGACAGGGCCTGGGGCCAACGTCCTGACTTTC.

The chain recombines TRBV9 with TRBJ2-1; 10 bases are a match to TRBD2. Germline V gene sequence: CDR1 SGDLS, CDR2 YYNGEE. The CDR3 is 16 amino acids. Losses at the gene ends were 3 bases for V and 4 bases for J; bases not matched to a gene: 7. The CDR3 region is CASSGGLARLYNEQFF. The CDR3 DNA sequence: TGTGCCAGCAGCGGGGGACTAGCGAGACTTTACAATGAGCAGTTCTTC.

The chain has TRBV2 and TRBJ1-2; D may be TRBD1 (6 bases). V was shortened by 0 bases and J by 1 base, with 12 bases between the two germline ends. Per the germline V gene, CDR1 is SNHLY and CDR2 is FYNNEI. The CDR3 has 16 residues. CDR3 loop: CASSEAGQPFNYGYTF. CDR3 in DNA: TGTGCCAGCAGTGAAGCAGGACAGCCATTTAACTATGGCTACACCTTC.

This clone was recorded only once. Being one base from a much bigger clone, this may be a read error. Within the sample, other DNA sequences also encode this same CDR3. The chain links TRBV7-2 to TRBJ1-2; 9 bases line up with TRBD1. The CDR3 totals 13 residues. Per the germline V gene, CDR1 is SGHTA and CDR2 is FQGNSA. Unmatched junction bases numbered 3, after V lost 5 bases and J lost 5 bases. The CDR3 nucleotides are TGTGCCAGCAGCCTAGGACAGGGGTATGGCTACACCTTC. As protein: CASSLGQGYGYTF.

The gene calls are TRBV30 and TRBJ1-6; D is perhaps TRBD1 (5 bases). Trimming left V 3 bases short and J 5 bases short, with 8 bases between. The CDR3 spans 13 residues. CDR1 and CDR2 from the germline V gene are GTSNPN and SVGIG (reference sequence). The DNA of the CDR3 is TGTGCCTGGAGGGGGGACCATAATTCACCCCTCCACTTT. This gives the protein CAWRGDHNSPLHF.

This chain joins TRBV30 and TRBJ1-1; D is ambiguous. V gave up 0 bases and J gave up 6 bases, with 11 bases separating them. This CDR3 contains 13 residues. The germline CDR1 and CDR2 sequences are GTSNPN and SVGIG (reference sequence). The CDR3 DNA is TGTGCCTGGAGTGTGGACGGACCTCCTGAAGCTTTCTTT. Translation gives CAWSVDGPPEAFF. The complete variable domain, with remaining parts taken from reference TRBV30 and TRBJ1-1, reads SQTIHQWPATLVQPVGSPLSLECTVEGTSNPNLYWYRQAAGRGLQLLFYSVGIGQISSEVPQNLSASRPQDRQFILSSKKLLLSDSGFYLCAWSVDGPPEAFFGQGTRLTVV.

The chain's CDR3 is CAGTSGPYNEQFF. In DNA, the CDR3 is TGTGCCGGGACTAGCGGTCCCTACAATGAGCAGTTCTTC. The chain joins TRBV30 to TRBJ2-1; 11 bases line up with TRBD2. V lost 8 bases, J lost 2 bases, and 2 bases stayed unmatched. Germline V gives CDR1 GTSNPN, CDR2 SVGIG (reference sequence). CDR3 length: 13 amino acids.

This clone has a single count. This chain uses TRBV6-5 with TRBJ2-7; no clear D. Looked up from germline, CDR1 is MNHEY and CDR2 is SVGAGI. Between the trimmed V and J ends, which lost 2 bases and 3 bases, there was a span of 11 bases. This CDR3 is built from 14 residues. The CDR3 sequence: CASSYRQYGYEQYF. CDR3 in DNA: TGTGCCAGCAGTTACCGTCAGTACGGCTACGAGCAGTACTTC.

The V and J genes are TRBV7-2 and TRBJ1-1; D gene uncertain. CDR3 length: 13 residues. From germline, CDR1 is SGHTA and CDR2 FQGNSA. The ends were cut back, 5 bases at V and 4 bases at J, with 11 bases in the middle. The CDR3 is CASSPRRVTEAFF. The CDR3 region has the DNA TGTGCCAGCAGCCCACGAAGGGTCACTGAAGCTTTCTTT.

The rearrangement joins TRBV11-2 to TRBJ2-1; D gene ambiguous. The CDR3 is 12 residues long. V lost 2 bases, J lost 8 bases, and 7 bases lay in between. Germline V gene lookup returns CDR1 SGHAT and CDR2 FQNNGV. Here the CDR3 reads CASSLIRHEQFF. CDR3 bases: TGTGCCAGCAGCTTAATCCGACATGAGCAGTTCTTC. Using reference TRBV11-2 and TRBJ2-1 for the parts outside the CDR3, the full variable domain is EAGVAQSPRYKIIEKRQSVAFWCNPISGHATLYWYQQILGQGPKLLIQFQNNGVVDDSQLPKDRFSAERLKGVDSTLKIQPAKLEDSAVYLCASSLIRHEQFFGPGTRLTVL.

The chain uses TRBV7-6 and TRBJ2-5; no clear D gene. This CDR3 spans 13 amino acids. Germline values: CDR1 SGHVS, CDR2 FNYEAQ. The ends were cut back, 5 bases at V and 4 bases at J, with 11 bases in the middle. The chain's CDR3 is CASSITERETQYF. In DNA form, the CDR3 reads TGTGCCAGCAGCATCACAGAGCGAGAGACCCAGTACTTC.

The chain joins TRBV5-4 to TRBJ1-4; D remains ambiguous. Germline V gene sequence: CDR1 SGHNT, CDR2 YYREEE (reference sequence). V was cut by 2 bases and J by 3 bases, with 5 bases left in between. CDR3 size: 13 residues. The CDR3 here is CASSLQSNEKLFF. CDR3 nucleotides: TGTGCCAGCAGCTTACAGTCTAATGAAAAACTGTTTTTT. Using reference TRBV5-4 and TRBJ1-4 for the parts outside the CDR3, the full variable domain is ETGVTQSPTHLIKTRGQQVTLRCSSQSGHNTVSWYQQALGQGPQFIFQYYREEENGRGNFPPRFSGLQFPNYSSELNVNALELDDSALYLCASSLQSNEKLFFGSGTQLSVL.

The V call is TRBV7-2, the J call TRBJ2-2; 7 positions match TRBD1. V shed 5 bases and J 4 bases; nucleotides not matched to a gene: 7. Germline-derived CDR1 and CDR2 are SGHTA and FQGNSA. CDR3 length: 15 residues. The CDR3 DNA reads as TGTGCCAGCAGCCCCAGGGGGTGGGGCACCGGGGAGCTGTTTTTT. Translation: CASSPRGWGTGELFF.

The chain joins TRBV18 to TRBJ1-1; tentative D call: TRBD1 (6 bases). V gave up 3 bases and J gave up 1 base, with 9 bases separating them. The CDR3 loop spans 14 amino acids. Looked up from germline, CDR1 is KGHSH and CDR2 is LQKENI. The CDR3 DNA is TGTGCCAGCTCACCGATGGACAGGAACACTGAAGCTTTCTTT. This sequence encodes CASSPMDRNTEAFF.

This sequence joins TRBV9 and TRBJ2-2, with 8 nucleotides matching TRBD2. Trimming at V came to 0 bases and at J to 4 bases, leaving 2 bases not matched to a gene. The CDR3 contains 15 residues. Germline V CDR1 and CDR2: SGDLS, YYNGEE. CDR3 protein: CASSVEAGGTGELFF. In nucleotides, the CDR3 is TGTGCCAGCAGCGTAGAGGCGGGAGGCACCGGGGAGCTGTTTTTT.

The rearrangement uses TRBV29-1 and TRBJ1-2, with D perhaps TRBD1 (6 bases). V was clipped by 7 bases and J by 1 base, with 16 bases between them. The length of the CDR3 is 14 residues. CDR1 SQVTM and CDR2 ANQGSEA come from the germline V gene. The chain's CDR3 is CSGTQGVGNYGYTF. In DNA, the CDR3 is TGCAGCGGGACACAGGGAGTGGGTAACTATGGCTACACCTTC.